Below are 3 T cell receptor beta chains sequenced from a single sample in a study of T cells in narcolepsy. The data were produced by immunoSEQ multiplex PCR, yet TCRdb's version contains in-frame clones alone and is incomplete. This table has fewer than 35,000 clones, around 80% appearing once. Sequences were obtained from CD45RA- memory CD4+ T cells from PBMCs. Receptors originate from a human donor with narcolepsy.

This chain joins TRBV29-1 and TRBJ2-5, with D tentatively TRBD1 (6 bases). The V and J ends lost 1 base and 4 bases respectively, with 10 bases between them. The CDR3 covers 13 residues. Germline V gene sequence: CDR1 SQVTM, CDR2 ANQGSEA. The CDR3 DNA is TGCAGCGTTGAAGGGCAGGGGAGAGAGACCCAGTACTTC. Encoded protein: CSVEGQGRETQYF.

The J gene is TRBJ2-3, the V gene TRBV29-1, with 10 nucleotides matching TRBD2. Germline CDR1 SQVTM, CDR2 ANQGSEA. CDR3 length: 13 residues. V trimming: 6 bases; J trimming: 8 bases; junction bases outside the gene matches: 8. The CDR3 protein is CSVGAGGQFTQYF. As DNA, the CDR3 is TGCAGCGTCGGAGCGGGGGGGCAGTTTACGCAGTATTTT.

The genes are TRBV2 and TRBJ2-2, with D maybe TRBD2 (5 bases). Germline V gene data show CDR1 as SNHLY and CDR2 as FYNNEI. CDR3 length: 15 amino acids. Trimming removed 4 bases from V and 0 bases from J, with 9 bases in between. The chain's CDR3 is CASSGRRANTGELFF. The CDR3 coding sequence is TGTGCCAGCAGTGGCAGGCGGGCGAACACCGGGGAGCTGTTTTTT.